This T cell receptor (beta chain) was profiled in a study of blood T cells in healthy people across ages. Study-wide findings and caveats: Older age went with lower TCR beta diversity per million T cells, in a roughly linear way.

Healthy Caucasians from Russia aged roughly 6 to 90 served as donors. The authors drew ten milliliters of peripheral blood from each donor. Deletions cut 2 bases from V and 14 bases from J, with 13 bases between. The CDR3 is made up of 13 amino acids. The germline V gene encodes CDR1 SGHTA and CDR2 FQGTGA. This clonotype was seen a few times. Its antigen is currently unknown. Using a J-beta primer mix together with a sample-barcoded 5' primer, a second PCR was run for 7 to 11 cycles. Sequencing of every sample gave 3 million or more CDR3-containing paired-end reads. TCRdb used MiXCR to reprocess the 5' RACE reads, holding one entry per CDR3 protein. The sample includes 1.5 million to 2 million distinct CDR3 sequences, roughly 50% of them seen just once.

The specimen was blood. The J gene is TRBJ1-6, the V gene TRBV7-3; D gene uncertain. The receptor was isolated from a woman aged 40 to 50 in good health. DNA of the CDR3: TGTGCCAGCAGCTTAGGGATGTCCAGGACCCTCCACTTT. It yields the protein CASSLGMSRTLHF. Full variable domain (missing parts from reference TRBV7-3 and TRBJ1-6): GAGVSQTPSNKVTEKGKYVELRCDPISGHTALYWYRQSLGQGPEFLIYFQGTGAADDSGLPNDRFFAVRPEGSVSTLKIQRTERGDSAVYLCASSLGMSRTLHFGNGTRLTVT.